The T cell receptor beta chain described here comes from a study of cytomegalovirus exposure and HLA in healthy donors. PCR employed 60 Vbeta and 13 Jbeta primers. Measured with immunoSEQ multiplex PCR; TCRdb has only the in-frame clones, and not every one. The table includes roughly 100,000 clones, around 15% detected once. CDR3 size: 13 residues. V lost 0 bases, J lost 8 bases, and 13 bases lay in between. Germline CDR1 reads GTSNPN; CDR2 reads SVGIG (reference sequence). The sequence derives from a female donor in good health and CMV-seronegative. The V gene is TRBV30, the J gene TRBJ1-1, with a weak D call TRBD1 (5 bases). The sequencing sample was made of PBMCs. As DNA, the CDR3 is TGTGCCTGGAGTGTACTGCGGGGCATAGAAGCTTTCTTT. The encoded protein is CAWSVLRGIEAFF.